This T cell receptor (beta chain) emerged from a study of control samples from healthy donors and cancer patients. This CDR3 is built from 13 residues. CDR1 and CDR2 from the germline V gene are KGHDR and SFDVKD. Losses at the gene ends were 5 bases for V and 6 bases for J; bases not matched to a gene: 4. Libraries were prepared by immunoSEQ multiplex PCR; TCRdb keeps only in-frame clonotypes and omits some of them. The sample lists under 200,000 clones; about 94% were seen once. The TCR was taken from a man aged 55 to 70 with colorectal cancer. The sequenced sample was PBMCs. The chain has TRBV24-1 and TRBJ1-2; 8 bases agree with TRBD1. This CDR3 reads CATSGPGGHGYTF. CDR3 DNA: TGTGCCACCAGTGGACCAGGGGGCCATGGCTACACCTTC.